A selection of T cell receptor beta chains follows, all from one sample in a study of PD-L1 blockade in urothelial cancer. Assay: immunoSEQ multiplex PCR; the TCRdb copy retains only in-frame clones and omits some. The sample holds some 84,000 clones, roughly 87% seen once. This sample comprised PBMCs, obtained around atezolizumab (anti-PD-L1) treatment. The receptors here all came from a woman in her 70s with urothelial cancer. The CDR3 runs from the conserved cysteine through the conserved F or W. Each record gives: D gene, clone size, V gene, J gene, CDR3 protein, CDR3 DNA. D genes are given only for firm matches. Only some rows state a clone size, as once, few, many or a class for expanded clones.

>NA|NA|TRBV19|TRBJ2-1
CASSFGEVYNEQFF
TGTGCCAGTAGTTTTGGAGAGGTCTACAATGAGCAGTTCTTC
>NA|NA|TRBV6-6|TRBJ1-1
CASSPTGNTEAFF
TGTGCCAGCAGTCCGACAGGGAACACTGAAGCTTTCTTT
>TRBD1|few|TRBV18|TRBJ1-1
CASSPPGQGTTEAFF
TGTGCCAGCTCACCGCCGGGACAGGGGACGACTGAAGCTTTCTTT
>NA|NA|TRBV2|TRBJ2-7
CASSGDTVYEQYF
TGTGCCAGCAGTGGGGACACGGTCTACGAGCAGTACTTC
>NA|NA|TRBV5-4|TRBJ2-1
CASSLSSGNEQFF
TGTGCCAGCAGCTTGTCGTCGGGAAATGAGCAGTTCTTC
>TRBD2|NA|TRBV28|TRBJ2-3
CASRQISGADTQYF
TGTGCCAGCAGACAGATCAGCGGGGCAGATACGCAGTATTTT
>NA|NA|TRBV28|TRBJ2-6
CASSPSAGMITGANVLTF
TGTGCCAGCAGTCCCTCCGCAGGAATGATCACAGGGGCCAACGTCCTGACTTTC
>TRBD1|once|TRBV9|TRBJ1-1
CASSPSGGRNTEAFF
TGTGCCAGCAGCCCCTCAGGGGGGAGAAACACTGAAGCTTTCTTT
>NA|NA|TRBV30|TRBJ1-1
CAWSGGVGEAFF
TGTGCCTGGAGTGGGGGGGTGGGGGAAGCTTTCTTT
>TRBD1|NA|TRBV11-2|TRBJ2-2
CASSSRQGGGELFF
TGTGCCAGCAGCTCAAGACAGGGGGGCGGGGAGCTGTTTTTT
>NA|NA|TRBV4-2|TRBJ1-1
CASSPTGLEAFF
TGTGCCAGCAGCCCCACAGGGCTAGAAGCTTTCTTT
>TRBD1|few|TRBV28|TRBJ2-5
CASSPAGQGEETQYF
TGTGCCAGCAGTCCCGCCGGACAGGGAGAAGAGACCCAGTACTTC
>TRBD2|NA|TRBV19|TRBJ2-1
CASSRLAGAPNEQFF
TGTGCCAGTTCCAGACTAGCGGGGGCGCCCAATGAGCAGTTCTTC
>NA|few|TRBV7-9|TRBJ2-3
CASSPLTSTDTQYF
TGTGCCAGCAGCCCACTTACTAGCACAGATACGCAGTATTTT
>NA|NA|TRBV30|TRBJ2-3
CAWSNLNTQYF
TGTGCCTGGAGCAACTTGAATACGCAGTATTTT
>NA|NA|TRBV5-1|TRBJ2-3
CASSLALYTDTQYF
TGCGCCAGCAGCTTAGCTCTGTACACAGATACGCAGTATTTT
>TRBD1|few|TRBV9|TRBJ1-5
CASSGTGGSQPQHF
TGTGCCAGCAGCGGGACAGGGGGCTCTCAGCCCCAGCATTTT
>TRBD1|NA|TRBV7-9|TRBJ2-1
CASSYPMTGETYNEQFF
TGTGCCAGCAGCTATCCAATGACAGGGGAAACCTACAATGAGCAGTTCTTC
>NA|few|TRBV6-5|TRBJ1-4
CASSRGGQGEKLFF
TGTGCCAGCTCTAGGGGGGGGCAAGGTGAAAAACTGTTTTTT
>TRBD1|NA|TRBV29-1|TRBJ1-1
CSVEIPGQVAFF
TGCAGCGTTGAAATACCGGGACAGGTAGCTTTCTTT